This TCR beta chain came from a study of beta chain features in type 1 diabetes. Turning to the study itself: On cell yields, gender and age, patients and healthy donors were similar. Across every sample, almost 110,000,000 sorted cells were examined in total. Study-wide points: Type 1 diabetes patients had moderately but significantly shorter TCRB CDR3s in all four CD4+ subsets.

Only one heparinised blood draw was taken per donor, and its volume averaged roughly 120 mL. Isolation of CD4+ naive, central memory, regulatory and stem cell-like memory cells was achieved by sorting via CD45RO/CCR7/CD25/CD127/CD95/CD27. The isolated RNA, all of it, was reverse transcribed, so expressed TCRB transcripts were what got sequenced. Clones were sequenced by immunoSEQ multiplex PCR, and TCRdb holds only the in-frame ones, with some missing. The sample holds roughly 340,000 clones, roughly 12% seen once. This clone was seen more than once but under ten times. Its matching antigen is unknown. The CDR3 sequence is 16 residues long. CDR1 and CDR2 from the germline V gene are MNHNY and SVGAGI (reference sequence). V was clipped by 6 bases and J by 5 bases, with 23 bases between them.

This sequence was found in a woman aged 18-29 years with type 1 diabetes. This chain uses TRBV6-6 with TRBJ2-7, with D perhaps TRBD1 (5 bases). Sequenced input: naive CD4+ T cells from blood. The CDR3 coding sequence is TGTGCCAGCAGCCTACCCTCGGGCCAGGGTGAGGACGAGCAGTACTTC. It codes for CASSLPSGQGEDEQYF.